This T cell receptor beta chain comes out of a study of T cells in Graves' hyperthyroidism and ophthalmopathy. General study points: Ophthalmopathy stood apart from stable hyperthyroidism in a 13 V-J model.

From germline, CDR1 is MGHRA and CDR2 YSYEKL. The CDR3 runs 15 residues. V lost 4 bases, J lost 3 bases, and 9 bases stayed unmatched. For this clonotype: Its antigen is as yet unknown.

RNA transcripts yielded amplified TCR beta CDR3 regions. The HTBI set primed first-round TCR CDR3 RT-PCR. MiXCR was run by TCRdb on the multiplex PCR reads, yielding one entry per CDR3 protein. The sample lists 500,000 to 750,000 distinct CDR3 sequences, around a sixth seen once, with less than 9.5% in the top ten. Specimen: blood. The chain has TRBV4-1 and TRBJ2-7; 7 nucleotides match TRBD1. The receptor was isolated from a young woman with Graves' hyperthyroidism. The CDR3 reads CASSRPDRSGYEQYF. The CDR3 DNA reads as TGCGCCAGCAGCCGCCCGGACAGGTCGGGCTACGAGCAGTACTTC.